Below are 30 T cell receptor beta chains sequenced from a single sample in a study of T cell responses to AZD1222 COVID-19 vaccine. Produced via immunoSEQ multiplex PCR; TCRdb's table is partial and in-frame only. The sample lists around 140,000 clones; approximately 91% were seen once. The sample consisted of peripheral blood, taken 28 days after the second dose of the MenACWY control vaccine. Receptors originate from an adult who received the MenACWY meningococcal vaccine as a control.

This rearrangement joins TRBV2 to TRBJ1-5; D ambiguous. The V gene's germline CDR1 is SNHLY and CDR2 FYNNEI. The CDR3 is 14 residues long. V lost 2 bases and J lost 5, with 10 bases in between. Here the CDR3 reads CASSEIQVDQPQHF. CDR3 in DNA: TGTGCCAGCAGTGAAATTCAGGTCGATCAGCCCCAGCATTTT. The whole variable domain, remainder taken from reference TRBV2 and TRBJ1-5, is EPEVTQTPSHQVTQMGQEVILRCVPISNHLYFYWYRQILGQKVEFLVSFYNNEISEKSEIFDDQFSVERPDGSNFTLKIRSTKLEDSAMYFCASSEIQVDQPQHFGDGTRLSIL.

The chain is built from TRBV6-2 or TRBV6-3 and TRBJ1-5; possibly TRBD1 for D (5 bases). Looked up from germline, CDR1 is MNHEY and CDR2 is SVGEGT. Trimming took off 7 bases at V and 0 bases at J, with 19 bases between the two ends. The CDR3 spans 17 residues. The CDR3 DNA follows: TGTGCCAGCACCCCGGAGGGACGGTGGGATAGCAATCAGCCCCAGCATTTT. As protein: CASTPEGRWDSNQPQHF.

J is TRBJ1-2 and V is TRBV7-2; unclear D gene. The CDR3 is 15 residues long. The V gene's germline CDR1 is SGHTA and CDR2 FQGNSA. Trimming stripped 5 bases from V and 4 bases from J, with 17 bases between. The CDR3 region is CASSPAVISPYGYTF. DNA for the CDR3: TGTGCCAGCAGCCCCGCGGTGATCTCACCCTATGGCTACACCTTC.

V usage is TRBV9 and J usage is TRBJ2-7; 8 nucleotides line up with TRBD1. This CDR3 region has 17 residues. J lost 3 bases, V lost 3 bases, and 14 bases had no gene match. Germline assignment: CDR1 SGDLS and CDR2 YYNGEE. The CDR3 loop reads CASSGAPLGDRHYEQYF. CDR3 nucleotide sequence: TGTGCCAGCAGCGGAGCCCCATTGGGGGACAGGCACTACGAGCAGTACTTC.

The CDR3 spells CSVRTGSSYNSPLHF. CDR3 coding DNA: TGCAGCGTTAGGACAGGGAGCTCCTATAATTCACCCCTCCACTTT. The chain recombines TRBV29-1 with TRBJ1-6; 8 bases agree with TRBD1. Germline CDR1 is SQVTM and CDR2 is ANQGSEA. The CDR3 loop spans 15 amino acids. V shed 5 bases and J 0 bases; nucleotides not matched to a gene: 3.

J is TRBJ2-7 and V is TRBV5-4; the D is unclear. In germline, CDR1 is SGHNT, CDR2 YYREEE (reference sequence). V lost 2 bases and J 2 bases, leaving 11 bases between the germline ends. This CDR3 is built from 14 residues. The CDR3 nucleotides are TGTGCCAGCAGCTTAGTTGGCGGTGCCTACGAGCAGTACTTC. It specifies CASSLVGGAYEQYF.

The chain employs TRBV11-3 and TRBJ2-4; 8 bases line up with TRBD1. The V gene's germline CDR1 is SGHNT and CDR2 YENEEA. V lost 0 bases to trimming and J lost 7 bases; unmatched junction nucleotides: 5. CDR3 length: 15 residues. CDR3 sequence reads: CASSLDPAGGNIQYF. In nucleotides, the CDR3 is TGTGCCAGCAGCTTAGATCCGGCAGGGGGCAACATTCAGTACTTC.

The chain is built from TRBV27 and TRBJ2-7, with a possible D match to TRBD2 (5 bases). The germline CDR1 and CDR2 sequences are MNHEY and SMNVEV (reference sequence). V lost 5 bases and J lost 2, with 13 bases in between. This CDR3 contains 14 residues. Here the CDR3 DNA reads TGTGCCAGCAGTCCGGAGAGCGGACCCTACGAGCAGTACTTC. Its translation is CASSPESGPYEQYF.

V is TRBV7-9 and J is TRBJ1-1; the match to TRBD1 covers 7 bases. Looked up from germline, CDR1 is SEHNR and CDR2 is FQNEAQ (reference sequence). The CDR3 totals 15 residues. Germline trimming cut 3 bases from V and 5 bases from J; bases unmatched to any gene: 9. The DNA for the CDR3 is TGTGCCAGCAGCTTCACCCAGGGGGTCTGGACTGAAGCTTTCTTT. It is translated as CASSFTQGVWTEAFF.

The rearrangement joins TRBV9 to TRBJ2-1; TRBD2 aligns across 14 bases. With V trimmed by 4 bases and J by 0 bases, 9 bases remained unmatched. The germline CDR1 and CDR2 sequences are SGDLS and YYNGEE. The CDR3 loop spans 19 amino acids. The CDR3 reads CASSWGLAGAGSSYNEQFF. DNA of the CDR3: TGTGCCAGCAGCTGGGGACTAGCGGGGGCCGGGAGCTCCTACAATGAGCAGTTCTTC. The full variable domain, its missing parts supplied by reference TRBV9 and TRBJ2-1, is DSGVTQTPKHLITATGQRVTLRCSPRSGDLSVYWYQQSLDQGLQFLIQYYNGEERAKGNILERFSAQQFPDLHSELNLSSLELGDSALYFCASSWGLAGAGSSYNEQFFGPGTRLTVL.

The V call is TRBV2, the J call TRBJ2-4; 7 bases fit TRBD1. The CDR3 runs 11 residues. With 8 bases clipped from V and 5 bases from J, the junction kept 0 bases outside the gene matches. The germline CDR1 and CDR2 sequences are SNHLY and FYNNEI. The CDR3 region is CASGTENIQYF. DNA of the CDR3: TGTGCCAGCGGGACAGAAAACATTCAGTACTTC.

This clone showed up just once. The CDR3 region is CASSGQGTGNTEAFF. CDR3 DNA: TGTGCCAGCAGCGGACAGGGAACGGGGAACACTGAAGCTTTCTTT. The V call is TRBV2, the J call TRBJ1-1; 8 positions match TRBD1. Trimming at V came to 6 bases and at J to 1 base, leaving 7 bases not matched to a gene. Germline V gene sequence: CDR1 SNHLY, CDR2 FYNNEI. The CDR3 loop spans 15 amino acids.

The V and J genes are TRBV2 and TRBJ2-2, with D uncertain. The ends were cut back, 3 bases at V and 5 bases at J, with 16 bases in the middle. The CDR3 covers 16 residues. Germline V gene sequence: CDR1 SNHLY, CDR2 FYNNEI. In DNA, the CDR3 is TGTGCCAGCAGTGAGGAAAGGTCCCGATGGACCGGGGAGCTGTTTTTT. Translation gives CASSEERSRWTGELFF.

The CDR3 is CAIRRDTGESNYGYTF. CDR3 DNA: TGTGCCATCAGGAGAGACACAGGGGAATCTAACTATGGCTACACCTTC. The J gene is TRBJ1-2, the V gene TRBV10-3; 7 bases are a match to TRBD1. Germline V gene sequence: CDR1 ENHRY, CDR2 SYGVKD. Trimming removed 6 bases from V and 0 bases from J; junction bases left unmatched: 10. The CDR3 totals 16 residues.

The V and J genes are TRBV11-2 and TRBJ1-1, with D perhaps TRBD1 (5 bases). The CDR3 consists of 16 residues. Germline assignment: CDR1 SGHAT and CDR2 FQNNGV. The V end lost 2 bases, the J end lost 0 bases, and 13 bases lay between the germline ends. DNA of the CDR3: TGTGCCAGCAGCTTAATAGGGGCCCTGCTGAACACTGAAGCTTTCTTT. Its translation: CASSLIGALLNTEAFF.

The CDR3 region is CASSVESSLGYEQFF. The DNA for the CDR3 is TGTGCCAGCAGCGTAGAGTCTAGCCTGGGGTATGAGCAGTTCTTC. J is TRBJ2-1 and V is TRBV9; D is perhaps TRBD2 (5 bases). V lost 0 bases and J lost 8, with 15 bases in between. This CDR3 has 15 residues. CDR1 SGDLS and CDR2 YYNGEE come from the germline V gene.

The V and J genes are TRBV25-1 and TRBJ2-2; 11 positions match TRBD1. Unmatched junction bases numbered 6, after V lost 0 bases and J lost 6 bases. Germline lookup yields CDR1 MGHDK and CDR2 SYGVNS. The CDR3 has 17 residues. The CDR3 DNA is TGTGCCAGCAGTGAATACTGGACAGGGGGCATCGCCGGGGAGCTGTTTTTT. The encoded protein is CASSEYWTGGIAGELFF.

The chain has TRBV27 and TRBJ1-2, with D maybe TRBD1 (6 bases). The germline V gene encodes CDR1 MNHEY and CDR2 SMNVEV (reference sequence). V lost 5 bases to trimming and J lost 6 bases, with 16 bases between them. This CDR3 is built from 14 residues. For the CDR3, the DNA is TGTGCCAGCAGTCCGGCGTGGGGGGCGGATGGCTACACCTTC. It yields the protein CASSPAWGADGYTF.

The genes are TRBV5-6 and TRBJ1-6; D is unclear. Trimming stripped 0 bases from V and 11 bases from J, with 6 bases between. The germline gives CDR1 SGHDT, CDR2 YYEEEE. There are 12 residues in the CDR3. The CDR3, as DNA: TGTGCCAGCAGCTTGGGGGCCCCACCCCTCCACTTT. Amino acids: CASSLGAPPLHF.

The chain joins TRBV7-8 to TRBJ2-2; D possibly uses TRBD1 or TRBD2 (5 bases each). The V end lost 3 bases, the J end lost 6 bases, and 8 bases lay between the germline ends. The CDR3 contains 13 residues. The germline gives CDR1 SGHVS, CDR2 FQNEAQ. This CDR3 reads CASSLGRAGELFF. CDR3 DNA sequence: TGTGCCAGCAGCTTGGGGCGGGCCGGGGAGCTGTTTTTT.

This clone was observed once. The chain has TRBV19 and TRBJ1-3; 8 positions agree with TRBD1. The CDR3 loop spans 16 amino acids. Trimming took 11 bases from V and 8 from J; bases not matched to a gene: 20. Germline V CDR1 and CDR2: LNHDA, SQIVND (reference sequence). This CDR3 is CASGTGSLSLWHTIYF. CDR3 bases: TGTGCCTCCGGGACAGGCTCTTTATCCCTCTGGCACACCATATATTTT.

This chain joins TRBV6-1 and TRBJ1-2, with D possibly matching TRBD1 (6 bases). CDR1 MNHNS and CDR2 SASEGT come from the germline V gene. Trimming removed 2 bases from V and 4 bases from J, with 11 bases in between. This CDR3 comprises 14 residues. The CDR3 DNA reads TGTGCCAGCAGTGAAAGGTACAGGGCCTATGGCTACACCTTC. Amino acid sequence: CASSERYRAYGYTF.

In its sample, this clone was seen a few times. The rearrangement uses TRBV6-5 and TRBJ2-2; unclear D gene. The CDR3 sequence is 11 residues long. V lost 6 bases and J 6 bases, leaving 5 bases between the germline ends. CDR1 is MNHEY, CDR2 SVGAGI, per germline. As DNA, the CDR3 is TGTGCCAGCAGCCTCGCCGGGGAGCTGTTTTTT. Amino acid sequence: CASSLAGELFF.

The V call is TRBV7-9, the J call TRBJ1-5; possibly TRBD1 for D (6 bases). Germline lookup yields CDR1 SEHNR and CDR2 FQNEAQ (reference sequence). The germline V and J ends were trimmed by 8 bases and 2 bases, with 10 bases remaining between them. This CDR3 is built from 13 residues. CDR3 region: CASEGGGNQPQHF. The DNA of the CDR3 is TGTGCCAGCGAAGGGGGGGGCAATCAGCCCCAGCATTTT.

For this clone: Distinct nucleotide sequences in the sample also encode this CDR3. The rearrangement joins TRBV7-9 to TRBJ1-4; D is unresolved. Germline V gives CDR1 SEHNR, CDR2 FQNEAQ (reference sequence). V shed 2 bases and J shed 0 bases, with 4 bases lying between them. CDR3 length: 14 amino acids. The DNA for the CDR3 is TGTGCCAGCAGCTTATACGCAACTAATGAAAAACTGTTTTTT. Its translation: CASSLYATNEKLFF.

The chain links TRBV13 to TRBJ1-4; D remains unclear. The CDR3 runs to 14 residues. Germline V lookup: CDR1 PRHDT, CDR2 FYEKMQ (reference sequence). V dropped 5 bases and J dropped 6 bases, with 13 bases sitting between them. Written as DNA, the CDR3 is TGTGCCAGCAGCCCCAAACTGAATGATGAAAAACTGTTTTTT. As protein: CASSPKLNDEKLFF.

The chain combines TRBV5-4 with TRBJ2-1; no reliable D call. The CDR3 has 12 residues. The V gene's germline CDR1 is SGHNT and CDR2 YYREEE (reference sequence). Trimming pared 4 bases from V and 7 bases from J, leaving 9 bases between. The CDR3 is CASSGVRNEQFF. DNA for the CDR3: TGTGCCAGCAGCGGGGTTAGAAATGAGCAGTTCTTC. The whole variable domain, filled in from reference TRBV5-4 and TRBJ2-1, reads ETGVTQSPTHLIKTRGQQVTLRCSSQSGHNTVSWYQQALGQGPQFIFQYYREEENGRGNFPPRFSGLQFPNYSSELNVNALELDDSALYLCASSGVRNEQFFGPGTRLTVL.

The chain combines TRBV30 with TRBJ2-7, with D perhaps given as TRBD1 or TRBD2 (5 bases each). Trimming removed 0 bases at V and 2 bases at J, with 11 bases between. The CDR3 is made up of 14 amino acids. Germline assignment: CDR1 GTSNPN and CDR2 SVGIG (reference sequence). CDR3 in amino acids: CAWSVRRDAYEQYF. CDR3 bases: TGTGCCTGGAGTGTACGACGGGACGCCTACGAGCAGTACTTC.

This rearrangement joins TRBV3-1 (or the pseudogene TRBV3-2) to TRBJ1-1, with D perhaps TRBD1 (5 bases). CDR1 and CDR2 (germline): LGHDT, YNNKEL (reference sequence). The germline V and J ends were trimmed by 1 base and 5 bases, with 11 bases remaining between them. The CDR3 covers 14 residues. The CDR3 coding sequence is TGTGCCAGCAGCCAAGCGAGGGGAGGGACTGAAGCTTTCTTT. Translation gives CASSQARGGTEAFF.

V usage is TRBV30 and J usage is TRBJ2-2; perhaps TRBD2 as D (6 bases). The germline gives CDR1 GTSNPN, CDR2 SVGIG (reference sequence). The V end lost 2 bases, the J end lost 8 bases, and 15 bases lay between the germline ends. This CDR3 region has 14 residues. The DNA of the CDR3 is TGTGCCTGGAGTCCGGCGGGGATCCCTGGGGAGCTGTTTTTT. This encodes CAWSPAGIPGELFF.